The sequence of this T cell receptor (beta chain) was determined in a study of blood T cell repertoires in COVID-19. The CDR3 has 15 residues. Trimming took 3 bases from V and 4 from J, leaving 15 bases between them. CDR1 and CDR2 (germline): LNHDA, SQIVND (reference sequence). The protocol was immunoSEQ multiplex PCR, while the TCRdb copy is restricted to in-frame clones and leaves out a portion. The sample carries around 160,000 clones, about 77% recorded once. V is TRBV19 and J is TRBJ1-2; D ambiguous. The receptor comes from a woman older than 75 with acute or convalescent COVID-19. The specimen sequenced was peripheral blood. The CDR3 reads CASSIAGLGSYGYTF. CDR3 coding DNA: TGTGCCAGTAGTATTGCAGGCTTGGGGAGCTATGGCTACACCTTC.